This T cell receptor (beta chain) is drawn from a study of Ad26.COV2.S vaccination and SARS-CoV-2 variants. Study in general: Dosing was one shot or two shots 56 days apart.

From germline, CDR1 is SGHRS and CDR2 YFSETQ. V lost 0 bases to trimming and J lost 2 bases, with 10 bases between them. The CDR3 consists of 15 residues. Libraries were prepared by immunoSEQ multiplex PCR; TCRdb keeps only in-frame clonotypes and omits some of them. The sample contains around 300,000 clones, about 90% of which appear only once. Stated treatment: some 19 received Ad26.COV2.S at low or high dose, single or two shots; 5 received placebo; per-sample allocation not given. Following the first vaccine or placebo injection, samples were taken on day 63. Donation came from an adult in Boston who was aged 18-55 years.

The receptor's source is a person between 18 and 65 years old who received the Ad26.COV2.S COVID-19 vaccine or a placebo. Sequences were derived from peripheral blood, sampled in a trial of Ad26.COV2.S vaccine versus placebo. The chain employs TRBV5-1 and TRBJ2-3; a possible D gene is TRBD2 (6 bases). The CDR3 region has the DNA TGCGCCAGCAGCTTGGTGCGGAGGGACACAGATACGCAGTATTTT. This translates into CASSLVRRDTDTQYF.